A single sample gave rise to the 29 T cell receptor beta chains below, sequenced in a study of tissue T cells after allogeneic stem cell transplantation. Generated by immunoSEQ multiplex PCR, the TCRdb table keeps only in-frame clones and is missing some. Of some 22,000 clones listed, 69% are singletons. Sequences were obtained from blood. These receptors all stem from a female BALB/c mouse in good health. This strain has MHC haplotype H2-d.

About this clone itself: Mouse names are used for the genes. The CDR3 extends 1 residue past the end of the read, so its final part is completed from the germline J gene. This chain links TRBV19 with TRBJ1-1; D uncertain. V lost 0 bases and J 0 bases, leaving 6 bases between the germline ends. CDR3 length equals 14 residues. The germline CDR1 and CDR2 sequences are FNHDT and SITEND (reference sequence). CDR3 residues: CASSIDSANTEVFF. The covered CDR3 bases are TGTGCCAGCAGTATAGACAGTGCAAACACAGAAGTCTTC.

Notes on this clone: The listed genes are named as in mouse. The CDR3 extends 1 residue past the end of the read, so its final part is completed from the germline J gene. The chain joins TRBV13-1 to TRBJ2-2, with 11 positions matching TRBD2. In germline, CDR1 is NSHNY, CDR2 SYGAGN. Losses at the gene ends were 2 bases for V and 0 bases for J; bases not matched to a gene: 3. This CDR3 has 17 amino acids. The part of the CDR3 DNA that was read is TGTGCCAGCAGTGACCCGACTGGGGGGGCAAACACCGGGCAGCTCTAC. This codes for CASSDPTGGANTGQLY. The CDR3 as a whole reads CASSDPTGGANTGQLYF.

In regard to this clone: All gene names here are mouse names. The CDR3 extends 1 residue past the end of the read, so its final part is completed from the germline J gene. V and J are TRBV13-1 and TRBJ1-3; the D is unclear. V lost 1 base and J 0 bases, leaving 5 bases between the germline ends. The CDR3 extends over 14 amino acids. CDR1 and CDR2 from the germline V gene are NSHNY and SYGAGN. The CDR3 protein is CASSDKFSGNTLYF. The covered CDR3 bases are TGTGCCAGCAGTGATAAGTTTTCTGGAAATACGCTCTAT.

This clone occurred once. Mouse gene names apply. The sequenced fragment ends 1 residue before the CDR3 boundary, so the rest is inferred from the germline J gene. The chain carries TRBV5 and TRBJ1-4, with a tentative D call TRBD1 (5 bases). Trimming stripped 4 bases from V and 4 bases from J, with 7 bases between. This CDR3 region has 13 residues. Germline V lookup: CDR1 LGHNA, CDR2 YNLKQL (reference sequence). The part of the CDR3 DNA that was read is TGTGCCAGCAGCCTGGGACGCAACGAAAGATTATTT. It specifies CASSLGRNERLF. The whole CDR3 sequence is CASSLGRNERLFF.

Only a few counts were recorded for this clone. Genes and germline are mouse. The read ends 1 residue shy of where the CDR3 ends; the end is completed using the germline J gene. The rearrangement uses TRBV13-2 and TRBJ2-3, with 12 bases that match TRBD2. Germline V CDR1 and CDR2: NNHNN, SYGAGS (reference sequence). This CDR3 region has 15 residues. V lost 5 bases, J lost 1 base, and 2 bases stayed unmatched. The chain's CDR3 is CASGTGGAGAETLYF. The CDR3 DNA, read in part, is TGTGCCAGCGGGACTGGGGGGGCTGGTGCAGAAACGCTGTAT.

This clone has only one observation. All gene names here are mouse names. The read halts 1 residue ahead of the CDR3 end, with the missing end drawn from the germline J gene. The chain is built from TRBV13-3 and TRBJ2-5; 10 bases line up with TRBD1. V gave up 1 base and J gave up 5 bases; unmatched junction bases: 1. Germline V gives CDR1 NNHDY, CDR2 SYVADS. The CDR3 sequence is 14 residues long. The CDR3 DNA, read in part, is TGTGCCAGCAGTGATAGGGACAGGGGAGACACCCAGTAC. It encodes CASSDRDRGDTQY. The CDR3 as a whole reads CASSDRDRGDTQYF. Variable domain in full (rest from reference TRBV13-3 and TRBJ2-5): EAAVTQSPRSKVAVTGGKVTLSCHQTNNHDYMYWYRQDTGHGLRLIHYSYVADSTEKGDIPDGYKASRPSQENFSLILELASLSQTAVYFCASSDRDRGDTQYFGPGTRLLVL.

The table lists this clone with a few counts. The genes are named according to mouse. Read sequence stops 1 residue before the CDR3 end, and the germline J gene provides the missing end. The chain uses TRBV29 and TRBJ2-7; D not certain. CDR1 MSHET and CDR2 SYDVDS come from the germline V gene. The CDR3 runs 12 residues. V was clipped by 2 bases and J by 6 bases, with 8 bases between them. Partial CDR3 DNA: TGTGCTAGCAGTTTAGGGGATGGTGAACAGTAC. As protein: CASSLGDGEQY. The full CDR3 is CASSLGDGEQYF. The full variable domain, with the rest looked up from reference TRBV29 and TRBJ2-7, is DMKVTQMPRYLIKRMGENVLLECGQDMSHETMYWYRQDPGLGLQLIYISYDVDSNSEGDIPKGYRVSRKKREHFSLILDSAKTNQTSVYFCASSLGDGEQYFGPGTRLTVL.

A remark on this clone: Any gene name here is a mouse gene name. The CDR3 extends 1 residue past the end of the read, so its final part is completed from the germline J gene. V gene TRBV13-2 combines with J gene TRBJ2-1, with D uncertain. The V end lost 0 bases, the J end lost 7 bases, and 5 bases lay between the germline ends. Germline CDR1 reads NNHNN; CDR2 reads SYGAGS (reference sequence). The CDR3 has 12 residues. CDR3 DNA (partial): TGTGCCAGCGGTGATGCGAGAGCTGAGCAGTTC. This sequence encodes CASGDARAEQF. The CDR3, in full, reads CASGDARAEQFF.

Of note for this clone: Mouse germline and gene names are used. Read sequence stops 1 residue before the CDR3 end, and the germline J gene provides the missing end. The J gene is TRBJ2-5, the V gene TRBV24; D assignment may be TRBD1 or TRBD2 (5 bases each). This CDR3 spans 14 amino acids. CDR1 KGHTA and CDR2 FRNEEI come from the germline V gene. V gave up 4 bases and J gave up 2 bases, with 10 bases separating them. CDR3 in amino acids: CASSPRDPQDTQYF. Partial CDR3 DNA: TGTGCCAGCAGTCCCCGGGACCCCCAAGACACCCAGTAC.

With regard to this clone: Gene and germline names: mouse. CDR3 residues: CGARGWGYEQYF. Partial CDR3 DNA: TGTGGTGCTAGGGGCTGGGGATATGAACAGTAC. The chain carries TRBV20 and TRBJ2-7, with D possibly being TRBD2 (6 bases). The read stops 1 residue short of the end of the CDR3; the missing end is completed from the germline J gene. V was trimmed by 1 base and J by 4 bases, leaving 8 bases between them. In germline, CDR1 is GFQATS, CDR2 STVNSAI. The CDR3 has 12 amino acids.

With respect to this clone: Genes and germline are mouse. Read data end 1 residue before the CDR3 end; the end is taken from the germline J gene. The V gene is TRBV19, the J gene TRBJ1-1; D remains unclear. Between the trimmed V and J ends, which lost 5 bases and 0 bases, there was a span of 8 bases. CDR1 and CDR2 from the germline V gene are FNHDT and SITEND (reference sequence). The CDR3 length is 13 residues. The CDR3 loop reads CASRPFANTEVFF. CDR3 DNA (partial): TGTGCCAGCAGGCCATTTGCAAACACAGAAGTCTTC.

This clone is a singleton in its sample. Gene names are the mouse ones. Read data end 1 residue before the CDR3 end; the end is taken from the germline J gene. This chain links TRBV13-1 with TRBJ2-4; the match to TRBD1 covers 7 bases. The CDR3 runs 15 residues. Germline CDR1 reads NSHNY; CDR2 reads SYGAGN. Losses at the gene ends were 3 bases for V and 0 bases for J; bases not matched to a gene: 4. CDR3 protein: CASSVPGGSQNTLYF. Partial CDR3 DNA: TGTGCCAGCAGTGTACCAGGGGGTAGTCAAAACACCTTGTAC.

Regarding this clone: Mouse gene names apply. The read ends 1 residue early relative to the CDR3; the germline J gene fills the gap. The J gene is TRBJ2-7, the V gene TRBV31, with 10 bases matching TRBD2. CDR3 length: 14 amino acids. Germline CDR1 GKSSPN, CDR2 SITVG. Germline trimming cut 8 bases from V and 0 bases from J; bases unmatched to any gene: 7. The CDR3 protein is CAHQLGGSSYEQYF. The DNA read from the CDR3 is TGTGCCCATCAACTGGGGGGGAGCTCCTATGAACAGTAC.

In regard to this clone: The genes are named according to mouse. CDR3 protein: CTCETRQGTNERLFF. CDR3 DNA, as far as it was read: TGCACCTGCGAAACCCGACAGGGGACCAACGAAAGATTATTT. The chain combines TRBV1 with TRBJ1-4, with 8 bases lining up with TRBD1. The read falls 1 residue short of the CDR3 end, and the missing part is taken from the germline J gene. Germline assignment: CDR1 NSQYPW and CDR2 LRSPGD (reference sequence). V was pared by 8 bases and J by 3 bases, with 8 bases of the junction left unmatched. The CDR3 contains 15 residues.

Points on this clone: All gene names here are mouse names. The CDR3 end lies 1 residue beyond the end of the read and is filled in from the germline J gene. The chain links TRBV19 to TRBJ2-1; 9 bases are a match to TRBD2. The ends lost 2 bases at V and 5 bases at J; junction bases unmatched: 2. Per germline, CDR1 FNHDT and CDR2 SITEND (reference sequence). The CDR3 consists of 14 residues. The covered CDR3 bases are TGTGCCAGCAGTATTGGGGGGGCGGATGCTGAGCAGTTC. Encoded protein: CASSIGGADAEQF. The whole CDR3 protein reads CASSIGGADAEQFF.

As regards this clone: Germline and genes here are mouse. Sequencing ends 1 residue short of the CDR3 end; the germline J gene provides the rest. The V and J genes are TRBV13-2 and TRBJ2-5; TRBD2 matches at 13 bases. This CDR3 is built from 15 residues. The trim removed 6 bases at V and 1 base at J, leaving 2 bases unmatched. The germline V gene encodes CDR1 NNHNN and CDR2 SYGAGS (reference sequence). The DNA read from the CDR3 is TGTGCCAGCGAGGGGACTGGGGGGGACCAAGACACCCAGTAC. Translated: CASEGTGGDQDTQY. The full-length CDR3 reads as CASEGTGGDQDTQYF.

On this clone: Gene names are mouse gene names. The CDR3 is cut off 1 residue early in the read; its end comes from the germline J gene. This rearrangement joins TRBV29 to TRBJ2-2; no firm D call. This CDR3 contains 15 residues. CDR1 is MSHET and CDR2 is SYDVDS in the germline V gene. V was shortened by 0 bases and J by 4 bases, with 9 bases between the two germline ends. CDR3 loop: CASSLSSGATGQLYF. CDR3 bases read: TGTGCTAGCAGTTTATCTTCGGGCGCCACCGGGCAGCTCTAC.

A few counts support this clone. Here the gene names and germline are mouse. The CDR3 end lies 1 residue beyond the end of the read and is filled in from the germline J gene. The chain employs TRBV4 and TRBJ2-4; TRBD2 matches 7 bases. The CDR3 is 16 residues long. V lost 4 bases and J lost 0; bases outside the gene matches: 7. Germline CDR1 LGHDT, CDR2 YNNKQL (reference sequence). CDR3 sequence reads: CASSLTGSSSQNTLYF. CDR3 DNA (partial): TGTGCCAGCAGCTTGACTGGGTCGTCTAGTCAAAACACCTTGTAC.

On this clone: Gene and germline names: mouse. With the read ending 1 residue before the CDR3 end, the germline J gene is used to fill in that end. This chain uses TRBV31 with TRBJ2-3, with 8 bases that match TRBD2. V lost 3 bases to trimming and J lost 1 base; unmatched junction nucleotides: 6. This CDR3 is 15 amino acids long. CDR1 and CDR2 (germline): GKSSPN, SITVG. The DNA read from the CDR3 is TGTGCCTGGAGCCCACTGGGGGAGGGTGCAGAAACGCTGTAT. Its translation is CAWSPLGEGAETLY. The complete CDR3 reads CAWSPLGEGAETLYF.

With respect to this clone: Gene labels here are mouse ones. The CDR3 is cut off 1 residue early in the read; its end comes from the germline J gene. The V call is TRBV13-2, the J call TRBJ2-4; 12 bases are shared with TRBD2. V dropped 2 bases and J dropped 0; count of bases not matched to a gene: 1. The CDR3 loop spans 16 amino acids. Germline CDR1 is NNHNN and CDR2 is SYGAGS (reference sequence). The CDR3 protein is CASGEGTGGSQNTLYF. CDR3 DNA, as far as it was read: TGTGCCAGCGGTGAGGGGACTGGGGGGAGTCAAAACACCTTGTAC.

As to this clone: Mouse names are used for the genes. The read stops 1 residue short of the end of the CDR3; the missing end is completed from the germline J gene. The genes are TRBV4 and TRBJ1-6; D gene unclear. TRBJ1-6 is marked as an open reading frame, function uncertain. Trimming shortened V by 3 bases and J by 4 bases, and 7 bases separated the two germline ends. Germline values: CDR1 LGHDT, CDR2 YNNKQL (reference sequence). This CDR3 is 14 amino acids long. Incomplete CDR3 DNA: TGTGCCAGCAGCTATTTCAGTTATAATTCGCCCCTCTAC. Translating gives CASSYFSYNSPLY. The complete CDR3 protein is CASSYFSYNSPLYF.

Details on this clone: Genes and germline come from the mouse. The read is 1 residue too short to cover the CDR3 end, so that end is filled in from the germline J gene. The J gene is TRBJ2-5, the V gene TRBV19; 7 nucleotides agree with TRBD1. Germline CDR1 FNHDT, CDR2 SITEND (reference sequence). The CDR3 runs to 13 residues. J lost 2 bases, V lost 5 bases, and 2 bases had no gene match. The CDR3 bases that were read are TGTGCCAGCAGGGGGACAGCCCAAGACACCCAGTAC. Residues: CASRGTAQDTQY. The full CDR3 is CASRGTAQDTQYF.

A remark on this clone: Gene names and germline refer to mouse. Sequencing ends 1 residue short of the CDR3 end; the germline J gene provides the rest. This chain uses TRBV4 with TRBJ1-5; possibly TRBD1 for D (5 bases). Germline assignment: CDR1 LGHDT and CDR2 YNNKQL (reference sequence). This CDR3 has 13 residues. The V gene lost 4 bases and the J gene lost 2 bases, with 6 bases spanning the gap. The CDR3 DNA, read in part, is TGTGCCAGCAGCTCAGGGTACAACCAGGCTCCGCTT. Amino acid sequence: CASSSGYNQAPL. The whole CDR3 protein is CASSSGYNQAPLF.

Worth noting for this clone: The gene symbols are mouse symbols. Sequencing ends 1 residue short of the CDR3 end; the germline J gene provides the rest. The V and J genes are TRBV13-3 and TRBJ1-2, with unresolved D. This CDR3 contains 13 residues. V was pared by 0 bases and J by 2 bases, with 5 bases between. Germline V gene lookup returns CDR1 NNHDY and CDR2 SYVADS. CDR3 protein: CASSDAGNSDYTF. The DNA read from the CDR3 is TGTGCCAGCAGTGATGCCGGTAACTCCGACTACACC.

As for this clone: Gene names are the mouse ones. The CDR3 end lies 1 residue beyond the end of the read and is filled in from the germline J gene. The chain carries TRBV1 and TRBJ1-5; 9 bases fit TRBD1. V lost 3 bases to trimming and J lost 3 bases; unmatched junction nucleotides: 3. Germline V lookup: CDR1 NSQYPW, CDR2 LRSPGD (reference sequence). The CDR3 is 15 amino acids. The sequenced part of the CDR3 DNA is TGCACCTGCAGTGCCAGGGACAGGGCCAACCAGGCTCCGCTT. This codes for CTCSARDRANQAPL. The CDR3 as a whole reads CTCSARDRANQAPLF.

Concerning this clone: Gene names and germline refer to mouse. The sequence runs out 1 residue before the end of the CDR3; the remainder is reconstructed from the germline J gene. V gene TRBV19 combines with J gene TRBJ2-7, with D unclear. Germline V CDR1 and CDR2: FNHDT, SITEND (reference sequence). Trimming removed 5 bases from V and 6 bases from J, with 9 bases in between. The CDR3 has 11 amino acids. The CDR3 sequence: CASSRGFEQYF. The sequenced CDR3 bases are TGTGCCAGCAGCCGAGGGTTTGAACAGTAC.

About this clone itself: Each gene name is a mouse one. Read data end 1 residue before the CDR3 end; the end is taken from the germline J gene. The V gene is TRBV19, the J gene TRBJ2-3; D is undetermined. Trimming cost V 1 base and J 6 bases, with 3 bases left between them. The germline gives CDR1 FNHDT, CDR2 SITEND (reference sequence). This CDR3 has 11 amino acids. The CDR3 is CASSIRETLYF. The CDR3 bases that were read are TGTGCCAGCAGTATAAGGGAAACGCTGTAT. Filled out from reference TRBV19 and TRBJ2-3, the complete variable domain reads GGIITQTPKFLIGQEGQKLTLKCQQNFNHDTMYWYRQDSGKGLRLIYYSITENDLQKGDLSEGYDASREKKSSFSLTVTSAQKNEMAVFLCASSIRETLYFGSGTRLTVL.

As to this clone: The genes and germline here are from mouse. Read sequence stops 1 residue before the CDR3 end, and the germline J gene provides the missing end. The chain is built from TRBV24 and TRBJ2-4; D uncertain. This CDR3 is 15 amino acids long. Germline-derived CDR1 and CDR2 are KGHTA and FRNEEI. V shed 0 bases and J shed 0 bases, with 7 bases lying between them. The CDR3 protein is CASSLYVGSQNTLYF. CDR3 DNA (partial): TGTGCCAGCAGTCTGTATGTAGGGAGTCAAAACACCTTGTAC.

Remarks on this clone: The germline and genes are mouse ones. Partial CDR3 DNA: TGTGCCAGCAGTGATGCGGCAGGGGCCAACGAAAGATTATTT. Translated, it gives CASSDAAGANERLF. The entire CDR3 protein reads CASSDAAGANERLFF. The rearrangement links TRBV13-1 to TRBJ1-4, with D possibly being TRBD1 (6 bases). From the germline J gene comes the end of the CDR3, since the read stops 1 residue before it. Germline lookup yields CDR1 NSHNY and CDR2 SYGAGN. The CDR3 runs to 15 residues. Deletions cut 0 bases from V and 3 bases from J, with 9 bases between.